Below, 20 T cell receptor beta chains from the same sample are listed, as sequenced in a study of blood T cells in healthy people across ages. Primers used in a second PCR of roughly 6 to 11 cycles were a sample-barcoded 5' primer and a J-beta primer mix. One entry per CDR3 protein results from TCRdb running MiXCR on the 5' RACE reads. Among more than 1.4 million distinct CDR3 sequences listed, approximately 40% were seen once. The sample comprised blood. The receptors derive from a woman younger than 30 in good health.

There are a few counts of this clonotype. This chain uses TRBV27 with TRBJ2-7; tentatively, D is TRBD2 (5 bases). V was cut by 6 bases and J by 3 bases, with 15 bases left in between. CDR3 length equals 14 residues. The germline gives CDR1 MNHEY, CDR2 SMNVEV (reference sequence). In nucleotides, the CDR3 is TGTGCCAGCAGATTGCGGGCTCACGACTACGAGCAGTACTTC. Its protein is CASRLRAHDYEQYF.

The rearrangement links TRBV7-8 to TRBJ1-5, with D unclear. The CDR3 is 13 residues long. From germline, CDR1 is SGHVS and CDR2 FQNEAQ. V was pared by 7 bases and J by 2 bases, with 9 bases between. The CDR3 loop is CASTASGNQPQHF. The CDR3 coding sequence is TGTGCCAGCACCGCGTCGGGCAATCAGCCCCAGCATTTT.

The chain uses TRBV5-5 and TRBJ1-5; TRBD1 matches 7 bases. CDR1 is SGHKS, CDR2 YYEKEE, per germline (reference sequence). The CDR3 runs 14 residues. V gave up 5 bases and J gave up 3 bases; unmatched junction bases: 5. The DNA of the CDR3 is TGTGCCAGCAGGCAGGGGGGCCTCAATCAGCCCCAGCATTTT. Amino acid sequence: CASRQGGLNQPQHF.

The chain uses TRBV14 and TRBJ2-5; a possible D gene is TRBD2 (6 bases). This CDR3 has 16 amino acids. Per the germline V gene, CDR1 is SGHDN and CDR2 is FVKESK. V lost 1 base to trimming and J lost 11 bases, with 23 bases between them. The CDR3 sequence: CASSQGAGRIDNEQYF. Written as DNA, the CDR3 is TGTGCCAGCAGCCAAGGGGCGGGACGGATCGACAATGAGCAGTACTTC.

The CDR3 protein is CASSLDASTDTQYF. In nucleotides, the CDR3 is TGTGCCAGCAGCTTAGATGCGAGCACAGATACGCAGTATTTT. The chain links TRBV7-2 to TRBJ2-3; no firm D call. The CDR3 is 14 amino acids. V was clipped by 1 base and J by 0 bases, with 5 bases between them. The germline V gene has CDR1 SGHTA and CDR2 FQGNSA.

This sequence joins TRBV15 and TRBJ2-7; tentatively, D is TRBD2 (5 bases). There are 17 residues in the CDR3. V lost 7 bases and J 7 bases, leaving 29 bases between the germline ends. CDR1 and CDR2 (germline): LNHNV, YYDKDF (reference sequence). In DNA form, the CDR3 reads TGTGCCACCACTCCAGTTGGGCGGGCTCAGAGGTGGAATGAGCAGTACTTC. Translating gives CATTPVGRAQRWNEQYF.

This clonotype was recorded a few times. The CDR3 region is CSGIAGGGHNEQFF. The CDR3 DNA reads as TGCAGTGGTATAGCGGGGGGCGGGCACAATGAGCAGTTCTTC. This rearrangement joins TRBV20-1 to TRBJ2-1, with 10 bases identical to TRBD2. V gave up 7 bases and J gave up 5 bases; unmatched junction bases: 8. Germline CDR1 reads DFQATT; CDR2 reads SNEGSKA (reference sequence). The CDR3 extends over 14 amino acids.

Note on this clonotype: Compared with germline, one end of the junction differs, possibly owing to a read error. The genes are TRBV6-4 and TRBJ2-7; 9 bases are shared with TRBD2. This CDR3 is 16 amino acids long. Per the germline V gene, CDR1 is MRHNA and CDR2 is SNTAGT. The CDR3 nucleotides read TGTGCCGGCAGTGCCTCACCGGGACTAGCTTCGCATGAGCAGTACTTC. This gives the protein CAGSASPGLASHEQYF.

This clonotype appeared a few times. The rearrangement joins TRBV7-3 to TRBJ2-7; D is perhaps TRBD1 or TRBD2 (6 bases each). Trimming left V 1 base short and J 2 bases short, with 12 bases between. CDR1 and CDR2 from the germline V gene are SGHTA and FQGTGA. The CDR3 runs 15 residues. CDR3 sequence (DNA): TGTGCCAGCAGCTTAATGGGGGGCTTAACCTACGAGCAGTACTTC. This gives the protein CASSLMGGLTYEQYF. The variable domain in full, completed from reference TRBV7-3 and TRBJ2-7, reads GAGVSQTPSNKVTEKGKYVELRCDPISGHTALYWYRQSLGQGPEFLIYFQGTGAADDSGLPNDRFFAVRPEGSVSTLKIQRTERGDSAVYLCASSLMGGLTYEQYFGPGTRLTVT.

The chain is built from TRBV9 and TRBJ1-6; TRBD1 might be the D (5 bases). Germline V lookup: CDR1 SGDLS, CDR2 YYNGEE. The CDR3 sequence is 14 residues long. Trimming removed 4 bases from V and 5 bases from J, with 10 bases in between. The CDR3 sequence: CASSPGGDNSPLHF. The CDR3, as DNA: TGTGCCAGCAGCCCTGGGGGGGATAATTCACCCCTCCACTTT.

J is TRBJ1-1 and V is TRBV9, with a tentative D call TRBD1 (6 bases). From germline, CDR1 is SGDLS and CDR2 YYNGEE. V was clipped by 0 bases and J by 6 bases, with 12 bases between them. The CDR3 has 14 residues. The DNA of the CDR3 is TGTGCCAGCAGCGTAGACGTTAAGGGGGCTGAAGCTTTCTTT. Protein product: CASSVDVKGAEAFF. The full variable domain, completed using reference TRBV9 and TRBJ1-1, is DSGVTQTPKHLITATGQRVTLRCSPRSGDLSVYWYQQSLDQGLQFLIQYYNGEERAKGNILERFSAQQFPDLHSELNLSSLELGDSALYFCASSVDVKGAEAFFGQGTRLTVV.

This clonotype was counted a few times. The chain links TRBV5-1 to TRBJ2-1; 7 positions match TRBD2. V shed 7 bases and J 4 bases; nucleotides not matched to a gene: 5. The CDR3 consists of 13 residues. Germline CDR1 is SGHRS and CDR2 is YFSETQ. CDR3 in amino acids: CASGAGEYNEQFF. The CDR3 DNA is TGCGCCAGCGGGGCGGGGGAGTACAATGAGCAGTTCTTC.

The chain's CDR3 is CAWTIAGGSEQFF. CDR3 nucleotide sequence: TGTGCCTGGACAATAGCGGGAGGATCTGAGCAGTTCTTC. The chain couples TRBV30 to TRBJ2-1, with TRBD2 matching 10 bases. With V trimmed by 4 bases and J by 9 bases, 6 bases remained unmatched. This CDR3 spans 13 amino acids. CDR1 and CDR2 from the germline V gene are GTSNPN and SVGIG (reference sequence).

With regard to this clonotype: An end of the junction does not agree with germline; a read error may underlie this. This sequence joins TRBV20-1 and TRBJ2-5, with TRBD2 identical over 7 bases. There are 14 residues in the CDR3. Germline V gene lookup returns CDR1 DFQATT and CDR2 SNEGSKA (reference sequence). The CDR3 sequence: CSAPGRTKGDEQNF. Written as DNA, the CDR3 is TGCAGTGCTCCCGGGAGGACAAAAGGGGATGAGCAGAACTTC.

This clonotype was recorded a few times. The chain uses TRBV2 and TRBJ2-7; D is undetermined. This CDR3 is built from 13 residues. The germline CDR1 and CDR2 sequences are SNHLY and FYNNEI. Trimming pared 6 bases from V and 2 bases from J, leaving 11 bases between. The CDR3, as DNA: TGTGCCAGCAGGAATAAGGGAACCTACGAGCAGTACTTC. It specifies CASRNKGTYEQYF.

This clonotype was found a few times. This chain joins TRBV6-6 and TRBJ1-2; 8 bases line up with TRBD1. The V segment lost 2 bases and the J segment 4 bases; nucleotides outside the gene matches: 3. The CDR3 is 14 residues long. Germline lookup yields CDR1 MNHNY and CDR2 SVGAGI (reference sequence). The CDR3: CASSYRTGSYGYTF. CDR3 in DNA: TGTGCCAGCAGTTACCGGACAGGGTCCTATGGCTACACCTTC.

The CDR3 protein is CSVAGGPNEQFF. The CDR3 DNA is TGCAGTGTAGCGGGAGGGCCCAATGAGCAGTTCTTC. V usage is TRBV20-1 and J usage is TRBJ2-1; 11 nucleotides line up with TRBD2. Losses at the gene ends were 7 bases for V and 6 bases for J; bases not matched to a gene: 2. Germline V gene lookup returns CDR1 DFQATT and CDR2 SNEGSKA (reference sequence). The length of the CDR3 is 12 residues.

The gene calls are TRBV10-2 and TRBJ1-4, with a weak D call TRBD1 (6 bases). The CDR3 is 12 residues long. V gave up 7 bases and J gave up 7 bases, with 10 bases separating them. Germline loops: CDR1 WSHSY, CDR2 SAAADI. CDR3 DNA sequence: TGCGCCAGCACCAGGGGTTCTGAAAAACTGTTTTTT. This sequence encodes CASTRGSEKLFF.

V usage is TRBV7-9 and J usage is TRBJ2-1; D remains ambiguous. CDR1 is SEHNR and CDR2 is FQNEAQ in the germline V gene (reference sequence). There are 17 residues in the CDR3. V lost 4 bases to trimming and J lost 8 bases, with 24 bases between them. The CDR3 protein is CASSSPIPLTISDEQFF. The CDR3 DNA reads as TGTGCCAGCAGCTCCCCCATCCCACTTACTATAAGCGATGAGCAGTTCTTC.

A few counts support this clonotype. The chain uses TRBV11-2 and TRBJ1-6; TRBD1 aligns across 7 bases. CDR3 length equals 15 residues. With V trimmed by 5 bases and J by 6 bases, 7 bases remained unmatched. CDR1 and CDR2 (germline): SGHAT, FQNNGV. The CDR3 region is CASSTRQGANSPLHF. DNA for the CDR3: TGTGCCAGCAGCACCCGACAGGGTGCTAATTCACCCCTCCACTTT.